This T cell receptor (beta chain) was sequenced in a study of beta chain features in type 1 diabetes. Study-wide findings and caveats: For Type 1 diabetes patients, all four CD4+ subsets carried TCRB CDR3s that were moderately but significantly shorter.

A sort by CD45RO/CCR7/CD25/CD127/CD95/CD27 yielded CD4+ naive, central memory, regulatory and stem cell-like memory cells. The study reverse transcribed the entire isolated RNA, so it sequenced expressed TCRB transcripts. This table comes from immunoSEQ multiplex PCR, and its TCRdb copy is limited to in-frame clones, with some not included. The sample yields hundreds of thousands of clones, roughly 13% seen once. On this clone itself: Its antigen is unidentified.

The sample taken for sequencing was naive CD4+ T cells from blood. The source is a young man with type 1 diabetes.

The CDR3 spells CASSYTGTGGSYGYTF. The DNA of the CDR3 is TGTGCCAGCAGCTACACCGGGACAGGGGGCAGCTATGGCTACACCTTC. V is TRBV7-9 and J is TRBJ1-2, with 12 positions matching TRBD1. CDR1 is SEHNR, CDR2 FQNEAQ, per germline (reference sequence). The junction had 7 bases not matched to a gene; V was cut back by 4 bases and J by 4 bases. The CDR3 sequence is 16 residues long.